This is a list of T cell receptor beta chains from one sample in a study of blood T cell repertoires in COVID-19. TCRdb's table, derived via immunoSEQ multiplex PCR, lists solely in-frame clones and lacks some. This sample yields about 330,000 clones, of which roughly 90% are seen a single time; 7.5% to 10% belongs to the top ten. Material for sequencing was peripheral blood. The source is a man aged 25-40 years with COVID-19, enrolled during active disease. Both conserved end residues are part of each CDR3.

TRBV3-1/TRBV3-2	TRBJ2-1	CASSQNVSGSNEQFF
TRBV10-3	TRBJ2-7	CAIRTDRGDYEQYF
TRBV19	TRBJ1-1	CASSTTWEGIAFF
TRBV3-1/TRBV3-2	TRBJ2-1	CASSNLAGDEQFF
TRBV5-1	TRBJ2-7	CASSPDRRNYEQYF
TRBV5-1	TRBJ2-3	CASSSPETSGGTDTQYF
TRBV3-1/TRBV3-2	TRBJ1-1	CASSQGGVNTEAFF
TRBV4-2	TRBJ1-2	CASSQDFPGQGSYYGYTF
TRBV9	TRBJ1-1	CASSLGGENTEAFF
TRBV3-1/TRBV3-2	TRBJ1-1	CASSRLTGEAFF
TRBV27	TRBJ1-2	CASSRTGIYGYTF
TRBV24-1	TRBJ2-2	CATSDFISGINSNANTGELFF
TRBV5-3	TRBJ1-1	CARSLGVAGNTEAFF
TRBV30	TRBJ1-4	CACKRRNEKLFF
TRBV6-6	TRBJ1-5	CASSYEGQMGQPQHF
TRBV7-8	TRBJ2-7	CASSYDREFYEQYF
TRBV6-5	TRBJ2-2	CASSSTVTGELFF
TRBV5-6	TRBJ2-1	CASSSDQQGWDEQFF
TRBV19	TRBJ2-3	CASSIDPGEYLTDTQYF
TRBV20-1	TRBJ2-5	CSASRRDRILSRETQYF
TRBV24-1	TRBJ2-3	CATSAGQGGTSDTQYF
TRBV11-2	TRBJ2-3	CASSLVGRGGRTDTQYF
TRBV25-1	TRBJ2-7	CASSESPLEAVGEQYF
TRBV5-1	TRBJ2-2	CASSPSGGGTGELFF
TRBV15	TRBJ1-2	CATSRETVGYTF
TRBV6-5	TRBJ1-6	CASSYSGQGNSPLHF
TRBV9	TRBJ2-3	CASSPRGDLITDTQYF
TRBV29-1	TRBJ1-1	CSVENPGTLDTEAFF
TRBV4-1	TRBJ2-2	CASSQIQGTTGELFF
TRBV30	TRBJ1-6	CAWSSRGRGSPLHF
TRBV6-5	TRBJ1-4	CASSSSQGATNEKLFF
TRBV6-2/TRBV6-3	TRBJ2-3	CASSLNRDTQYF
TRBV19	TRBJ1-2	CASEGGGIGYTF
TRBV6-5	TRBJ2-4	CASSYFQTGKVIQYF
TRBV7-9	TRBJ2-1	CASSVTRGPTGYNEQFF
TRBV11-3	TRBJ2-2	CASSLGNGVNTGELFF
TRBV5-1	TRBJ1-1	CAWSRTGLGTEAFF
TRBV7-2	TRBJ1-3	CASSPLGVAGNTIYF
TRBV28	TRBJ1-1	CAAVMNTEAFF
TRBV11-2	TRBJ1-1	CASSSTTAGTGNTEAFF
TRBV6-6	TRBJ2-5	CASSSRAGRSETQYF
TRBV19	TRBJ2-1	CASSIPPDREVYNEQFF